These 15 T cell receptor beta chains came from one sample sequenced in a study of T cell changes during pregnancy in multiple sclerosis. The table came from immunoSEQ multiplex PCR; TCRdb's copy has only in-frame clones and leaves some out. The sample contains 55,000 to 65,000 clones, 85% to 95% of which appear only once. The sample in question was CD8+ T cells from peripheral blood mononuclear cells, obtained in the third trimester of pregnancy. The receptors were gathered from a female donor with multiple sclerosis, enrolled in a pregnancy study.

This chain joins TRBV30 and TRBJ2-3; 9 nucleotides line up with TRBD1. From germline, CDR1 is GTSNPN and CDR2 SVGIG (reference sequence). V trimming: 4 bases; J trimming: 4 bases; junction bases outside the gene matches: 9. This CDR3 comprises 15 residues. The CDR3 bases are TGTGCCTGGACAAGCGGGACAGGGCTATCAGATACGCAGTATTTT. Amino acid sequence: CAWTSGTGLSDTQYF.

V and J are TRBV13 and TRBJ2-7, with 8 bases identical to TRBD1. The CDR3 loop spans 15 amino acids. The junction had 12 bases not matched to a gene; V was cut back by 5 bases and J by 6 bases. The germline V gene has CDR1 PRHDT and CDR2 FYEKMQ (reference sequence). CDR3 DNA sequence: TGTGCCAGCAGCGCCGACAGGGGCCTGTTACGCGAGCAGTACTTC. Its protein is CASSADRGLLREQYF.

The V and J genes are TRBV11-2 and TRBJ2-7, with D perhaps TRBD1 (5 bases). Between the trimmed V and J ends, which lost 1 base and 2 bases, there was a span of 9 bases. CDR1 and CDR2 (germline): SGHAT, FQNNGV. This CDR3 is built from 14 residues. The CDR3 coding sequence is TGTGCCAGCAGCTTAGTACAGGACCCCTACGAGCAGTACTTC. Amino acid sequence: CASSLVQDPYEQYF.

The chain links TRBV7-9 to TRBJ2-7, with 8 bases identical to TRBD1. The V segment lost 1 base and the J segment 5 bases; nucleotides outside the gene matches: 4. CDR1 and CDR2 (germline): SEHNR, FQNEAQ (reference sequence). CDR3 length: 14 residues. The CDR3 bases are TGTGCCAGCAGCTTAGGGACAGGGTTCGACGAGCAGTACTTC. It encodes CASSLGTGFDEQYF.

CDR3 nucleotide sequence: TGTGCCTGGAGTACAGATCGTAACTCCTACAATGAGCAGTTCTTC. Its protein is CAWSTDRNSYNEQFF. The chain is built from TRBV30 and TRBJ2-1; the D is unclear. Germline CDR1 reads GTSNPN; CDR2 reads SVGIG (reference sequence). Deletions cut 2 bases from V and 0 bases from J, with 11 bases between. The CDR3 is 15 amino acids.

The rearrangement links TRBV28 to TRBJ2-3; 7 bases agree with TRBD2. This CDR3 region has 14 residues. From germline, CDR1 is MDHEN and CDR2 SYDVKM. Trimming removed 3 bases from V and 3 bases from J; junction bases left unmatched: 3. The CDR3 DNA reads TGTGCCAGCAGTTTTCTTAGCGGGACAGATACGCAGTATTTT. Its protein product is CASSFLSGTDTQYF.

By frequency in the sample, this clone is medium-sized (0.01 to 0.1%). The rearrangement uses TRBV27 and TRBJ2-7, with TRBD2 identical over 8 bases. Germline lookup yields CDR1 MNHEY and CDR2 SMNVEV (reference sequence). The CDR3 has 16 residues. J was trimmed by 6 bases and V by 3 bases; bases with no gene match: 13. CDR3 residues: CASSFLAGGWSGEQYF. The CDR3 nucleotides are TGTGCCAGCAGTTTTTTGGCGGGGGGTTGGTCCGGCGAGCAGTACTTC.

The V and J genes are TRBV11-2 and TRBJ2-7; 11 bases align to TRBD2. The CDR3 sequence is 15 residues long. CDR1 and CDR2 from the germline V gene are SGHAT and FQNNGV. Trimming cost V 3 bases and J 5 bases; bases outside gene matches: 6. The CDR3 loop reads CASSFSGRALNEQYF. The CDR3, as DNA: TGTGCCAGCAGCTTTAGCGGGAGGGCCCTCAACGAGCAGTACTTC. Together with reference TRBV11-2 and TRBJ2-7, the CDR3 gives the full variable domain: EAGVAQSPRYKIIEKRQSVAFWCNPISGHATLYWYQQILGQGPKLLIQFQNNGVVDDSQLPKDRFSAERLKGVDSTLKIQPAKLEDSAVYLCASSFSGRALNEQYFGPGTRLTVT.

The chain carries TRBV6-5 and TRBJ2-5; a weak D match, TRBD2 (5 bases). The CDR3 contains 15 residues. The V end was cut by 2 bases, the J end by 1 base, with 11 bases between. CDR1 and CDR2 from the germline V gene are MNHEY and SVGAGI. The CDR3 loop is CASSYVGALQETQYF. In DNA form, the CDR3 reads TGTGCCAGCAGTTACGTGGGAGCCCTCCAAGAGACCCAGTACTTC.

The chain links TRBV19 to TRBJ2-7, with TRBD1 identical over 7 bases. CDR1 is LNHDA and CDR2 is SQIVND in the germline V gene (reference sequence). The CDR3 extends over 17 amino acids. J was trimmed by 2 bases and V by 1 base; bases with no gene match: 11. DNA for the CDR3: TGTGCCAGTAGTATAGTACTCCTAAGGGACAGACCCTACGAGCAGTACTTC. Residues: CASSIVLLRDRPYEQYF.

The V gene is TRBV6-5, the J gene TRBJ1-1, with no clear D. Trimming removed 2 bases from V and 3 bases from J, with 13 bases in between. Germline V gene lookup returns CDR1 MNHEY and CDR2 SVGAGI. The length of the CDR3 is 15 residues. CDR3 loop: CASSYRWGGDTEAFF. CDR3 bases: TGTGCCAGCAGTTACCGCTGGGGAGGAGACACTGAAGCTTTCTTT.

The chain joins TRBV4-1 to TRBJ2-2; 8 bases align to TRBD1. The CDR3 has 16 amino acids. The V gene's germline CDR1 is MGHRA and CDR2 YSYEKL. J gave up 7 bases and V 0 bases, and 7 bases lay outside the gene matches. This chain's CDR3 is CASSQDETGAGGELFF. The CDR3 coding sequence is TGCGCCAGCAGCCAAGACGAGACAGGGGCGGGCGGGGAGCTGTTTTTT.

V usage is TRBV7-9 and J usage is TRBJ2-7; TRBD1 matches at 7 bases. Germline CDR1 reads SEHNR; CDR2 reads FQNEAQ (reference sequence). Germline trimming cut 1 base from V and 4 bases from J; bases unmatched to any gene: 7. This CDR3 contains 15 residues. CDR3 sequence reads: CASSLVHRGVYEQYF. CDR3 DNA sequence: TGTGCCAGCAGCTTAGTCCACAGGGGTGTATACGAGCAGTACTTC.

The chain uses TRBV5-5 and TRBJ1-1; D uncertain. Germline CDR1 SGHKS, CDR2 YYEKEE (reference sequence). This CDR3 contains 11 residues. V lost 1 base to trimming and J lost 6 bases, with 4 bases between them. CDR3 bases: TGTGCCAGCAGCTTGTCGTCTGAAGCTTTCTTT. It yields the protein CASSLSSEAFF.

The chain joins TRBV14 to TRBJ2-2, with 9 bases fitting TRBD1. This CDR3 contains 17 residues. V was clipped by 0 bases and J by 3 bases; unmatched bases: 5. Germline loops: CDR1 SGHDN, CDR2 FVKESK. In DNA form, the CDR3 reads TGTGCCAGCAGCCAAGACTGGACAGGGGATTACACCGGGGAGCTGTTTTTT. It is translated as CASSQDWTGDYTGELFF.